This passage covers 17 T cell receptor beta chains from one sample sequenced in a study of blood T cell repertoires in COVID-19. Produced via immunoSEQ multiplex PCR; TCRdb's table is partial and in-frame only. The sample comprises 150,000 to 200,000 clones, about 80% of which are singletons, and approximately 2.4% rests with the top ten. What was sequenced was peripheral blood. Every receptor here comes from a human donor with acute or convalescent COVID-19. The donor label of this sample is uncertain.

V is TRBV20-1 and J is TRBJ2-7; TRBD2 agrees at 14 bases. V dropped 3 bases and J dropped 5; count of bases not matched to a gene: 6. The length of the CDR3 is 15 residues. Germline lookup yields CDR1 DFQATT and CDR2 SNEGSKA (reference sequence). The CDR3 sequence is CSASLGLAGGHEQYF. The CDR3 nucleotides are TGCAGTGCTAGTCTCGGACTAGCGGGGGGTCACGAGCAGTACTTC.

The chain recombines TRBV19 with TRBJ2-2, with D maybe TRBD1 (5 bases). V dropped 4 bases and J dropped 4 bases, with 13 bases sitting between them. Per germline, CDR1 LNHDA and CDR2 SQIVND (reference sequence). This CDR3 contains 15 residues. DNA of the CDR3: TGTGCCAGTAGTAGCAGGGTGTGGGGCACCGGGGAGCTGTTTTTT. Its protein product is CASSSRVWGTGELFF.

This clone has only a few counts. The chain recombines TRBV7-9 with TRBJ2-1; 7 bases are a match to TRBD2. J gave up 5 bases and V 8 bases, and 9 bases lay outside the gene matches. This CDR3 is built from 14 residues. CDR1 and CDR2 (germline): SEHNR, FQNEAQ (reference sequence). In nucleotides, the CDR3 is TGTGCCAGCCGACACGTGGCGGGGGACAATGAGCAGTTCTTC. This encodes CASRHVAGDNEQFF.

The V and J genes are TRBV19 and TRBJ1-6; possible D gene TRBD1, 6 bases. This CDR3 has 14 amino acids. Trimming pared 6 bases from V and 7 bases from J, leaving 13 bases between. The germline gives CDR1 LNHDA, CDR2 SQIVND (reference sequence). CDR3 sequence: CASRRQGKNSPLHF. As DNA, the CDR3 is TGTGCCAGTAGAAGGCAGGGGAAGAATTCACCCCTCCACTTT.

This chain links TRBV28 with TRBJ2-2; D perhaps matches TRBD2 (6 bases). CDR3 length: 14 amino acids. The germline gives CDR1 MDHEN, CDR2 SYDVKM. V was clipped by 7 bases and J by 2 bases, with 11 bases between them. Here the CDR3 DNA reads TGTGCCAGCACGGAGACTAGAAACACCGGGGAGCTGTTTTTT. This sequence encodes CASTETRNTGELFF.

The rearrangement joins TRBV2 to TRBJ2-7, with 8 bases fitting TRBD2. This CDR3 comprises 14 residues. The germline V gene encodes CDR1 SNHLY and CDR2 FYNNEI. V was pared by 6 bases and J by 3 bases, with 7 bases of the junction left unmatched. DNA for the CDR3: TGTGCCAGCAGGGACCATAGCGGGATCTACGAGCAGTACTTC. Protein: CASRDHSGIYEQYF. Full variable domain (outside the CDR3, taken from reference TRBV2 and TRBJ2-7): EPEVTQTPSHQVTQMGQEVILRCVPISNHLYFYWYRQILGQKVEFLVSFYNNEISEKSEIFDDQFSVERPDGSNFTLKIRSTKLEDSAMYFCASRDHSGIYEQYFGPGTRLTVT.

V usage is TRBV5-1 and J usage is TRBJ2-7; 8 bases agree with TRBD1. V was clipped by 2 bases and J by 0 bases; unmatched bases: 1. The CDR3 runs to 14 residues. CDR1 SGHRS and CDR2 YFSETQ come from the germline V gene. The CDR3 region has the DNA TGCGCCAGCAGCTTCGGGACAGGCTCCTACGAGCAGTACTTC. Its translation is CASSFGTGSYEQYF.

This clone was picked up a small number of times. This sequence joins TRBV2 and TRBJ1-6; 7 nucleotides align to TRBD1. CDR3 length: 15 amino acids. After removal of 6 bases from V and 3 bases from J, the junction contained 5 bases not matched to a gene. The germline CDR1 and CDR2 sequences are SNHLY and FYNNEI. The CDR3 protein is CASSLRDSYNSPLHF. The CDR3 coding sequence is TGTGCCAGCAGCCTCCGGGACAGCTATAATTCACCCCTCCACTTT.

The chain combines TRBV5-4 with TRBJ1-2; D gene unclear. Germline V lookup: CDR1 SGHNT, CDR2 YYREEE (reference sequence). The CDR3 is 14 residues long. Between the trimmed V and J ends, which lost 0 bases and 4 bases, there was a span of 10 bases. The CDR3 is CASSLAREVYGYTF. The CDR3 nucleotides are TGTGCCAGCAGCTTGGCGAGGGAGGTCTATGGCTACACCTTC.

The rearrangement uses TRBV7-8 and TRBJ1-5, with TRBD1 as a possible D gene (5 bases). This CDR3 contains 16 residues. V lost 4 bases, J lost 0 bases, and 13 bases lay in between. The germline CDR1 and CDR2 sequences are SGHVS and FQNEAQ. The DNA for the CDR3 is TGTGCCAGCAGCTCTATTCAGGGATATAGCAATCAGCCCCAGCATTTT. It translates to CASSSIQGYSNQPQHF.

Only one count was recorded for this clone. The chain uses TRBV10-3 and TRBJ2-1, with 11 nucleotides matching TRBD2. Germline V gene sequence: CDR1 ENHRY, CDR2 SYGVKD. The CDR3 consists of 15 residues. The trim removed 4 bases at V and 4 bases at J, leaving 3 bases unmatched. CDR3 nucleotides: TGTGCCATCAGTGTAGCGGGAGGGTTATACAATGAGCAGTTCTTC. This translates into CAISVAGGLYNEQFF.

This clone was detected once. In nucleotides, the CDR3 is TGTGCCAGCAGGCCCCTGGGTTCGGGACAGCCCCAGCATTTT. Protein product: CASRPLGSGQPQHF. The rearrangement links TRBV28 to TRBJ1-5; D gene uncertain. The V gene lost 6 bases and the J gene lost 7 bases, with 16 bases spanning the gap. CDR3 length equals 14 residues. Germline lookup yields CDR1 MDHEN and CDR2 SYDVKM.

The chain combines TRBV19 with TRBJ1-6; no reliable D call. CDR3 length equals 14 residues. V lost 4 bases, J lost 11 bases, and 15 bases lay in between. Germline V gives CDR1 LNHDA, CDR2 SQIVND (reference sequence). The CDR3 bases are TGTGCCAGTAGTACGACCGAGCGAGGGACACCCCTCCACTTT. This gives the protein CASSTTERGTPLHF.

In its sample, this clone was seen many times. The gene calls are TRBV29-1 and TRBJ1-2; 7 bases line up with TRBD1. The V gene's germline CDR1 is SQVTM and CDR2 ANQGSEA. V lost 3 bases, J lost 6 bases, and 16 bases stayed unmatched. The CDR3 runs to 16 residues. CDR3 nucleotide sequence: TGCAGCGTTGATGCGGAAAAGGGGGCTCTAGGGGATGGCTACACCTTC. It encodes CSVDAEKGALGDGYTF.

The rearrangement joins TRBV28 to TRBJ1-1, with D unresolved. Germline V gives CDR1 MDHEN, CDR2 SYDVKM. With 6 bases removed from V and 7 bases from J, the gap between germline ends came to 21 bases. This CDR3 contains 15 residues. The CDR3: CASSSTNGYNGEAFF. The CDR3 bases are TGTGCCAGCAGCTCGACGAACGGGTATAATGGTGAAGCTTTCTTT.

The V gene is TRBV4-1, the J gene TRBJ2-5; 9 bases match TRBD2. Germline V CDR1 and CDR2: MGHRA, YSYEKL. After removal of 0 bases from V and 4 bases from J, the junction contained 9 bases not matched to a gene. This CDR3 comprises 17 residues. The CDR3 sequence is CASSQDATSGGGETQYF. CDR3 nucleotide sequence: TGCGCCAGCAGCCAAGATGCGACTAGCGGCGGAGGAGAGACCCAGTACTTC.

The chain uses TRBV10-1 and TRBJ1-3, with a tentative D call TRBD1 (6 bases). Looked up from germline, CDR1 is WNHNN and CDR2 is SYGVQD (reference sequence). The CDR3 is 14 amino acids. V lost 8 bases and J 0 bases, leaving 11 bases between the germline ends. Here the CDR3 reads CASRQDLSGNTIYF. CDR3 DNA sequence: TGCGCCAGCCGACAGGATCTCTCTGGAAACACCATATATTTT.